This TCR beta chain emerged from a study of monozygotic twins with inflammatory bowel disease. TCRdb reanalyzed the 5' RACE reads, giving one entry per CDR3 protein sequence and no DNA. The sample data list more than 300,000 distinct CDR3 sequences. CDR3 length: 16 residues. Per germline, CDR1 MNHEY and CDR2 SMNVEV (reference sequence). Sequenced input: blood. The V and J genes are TRBV27 and TRBJ2-5; the TCRdb call, TRBD2, lacks DNA for checking. The receptor was isolated from a human donor with ulcerative colitis or Crohn's disease, or a healthy co-twin of an affected twin (not recorded which). The CDR3 spells CASSFLSGGTQETQYF.